This TCR beta chain was recorded in a study of T-cell reconstitution after alpha-beta-depleted transplantation in children. This clonotype showed up just a few times. Molecular barcoding with unique molecular identifiers was used for the TCRbeta library. TCRdb processed the PCR reads anew with MiXCR; each CDR3 protein has one entry. The sample lists approximately 99,000 distinct CDR3 sequences; 5% to 7% were seen once. The CDR3 sequence is 17 residues long. CDR1 and CDR2 from the germline V gene are SGDLS and YYNGEE. After removal of 4 bases from V and 5 bases from J, the junction contained 15 bases not matched to a gene.

This specimen was PBMCs, mostly from graft donor cells, taken 360 days after TCRalphabeta/CD19-depleted stem cell transplant. This receptor was obtained from a male patient between 2 and 15 years old who had a stem cell transplant for acute lymphoblastic leukemia, so the T cells may come from the graft donor. This chain connects TRBV9 to TRBJ2-3, with 8 bases that match TRBD1. The CDR3 DNA is TGTGCCAGCAGCCCTTTGCAGGGGGCGCTGAGTCTAGATACGCAGTATTTT. This codes for CASSPLQGALSLDTQYF.